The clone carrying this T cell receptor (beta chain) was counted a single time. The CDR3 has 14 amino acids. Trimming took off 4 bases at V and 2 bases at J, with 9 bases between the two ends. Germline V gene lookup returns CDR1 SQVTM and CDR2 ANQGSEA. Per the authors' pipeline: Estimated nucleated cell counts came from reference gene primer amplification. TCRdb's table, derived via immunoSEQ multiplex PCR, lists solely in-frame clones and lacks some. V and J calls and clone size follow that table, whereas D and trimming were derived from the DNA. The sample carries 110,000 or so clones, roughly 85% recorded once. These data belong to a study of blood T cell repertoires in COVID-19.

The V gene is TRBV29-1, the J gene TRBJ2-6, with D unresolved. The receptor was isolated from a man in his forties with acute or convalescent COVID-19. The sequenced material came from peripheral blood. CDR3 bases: TGCAGCGTTGGATTGGCACCTGGGGCCAACGTCCTGACTTTC. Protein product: CSVGLAPGANVLTF. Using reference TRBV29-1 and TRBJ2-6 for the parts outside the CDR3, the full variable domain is SAVISQKPSRDICQRGTSLTIQCQVDSQVTMMFWYRQQPGQSLTLIATANQGSEATYESGFVIDKFPISRPNLTFSTLTVSNMSPEDSSIYLCSVGLAPGANVLTFGAGSRLTVL.